The subject of this entry is one T cell receptor beta chain. What it recognizes is unknown. CDR1 MNHNS and CDR2 SASEGT come from the germline V gene. The CDR3 spans 17 residues. Trimming left V 4 bases short and J 3 bases short, with 21 bases between. The sample comes from a study of shared clonotypes between healthy human individuals. Splitting of each subset's genomic DNA was done evenly across several immunoSEQ plates. TCRdb keeps only in-frame clones here, not all; method: immunoSEQ multiplex PCR. The data show 2 million to 3 million clones, 90% to 95% seen once. Study conclusions and caveats: All-four-donor shared clonotypes had higher generation probabilities than non-shared clonotypes did. Sharing across four donors was highest in naive CD4 (around 5%) and lowest in memory CD8 (approximately 0.4%).

The material sequenced was naive CD4+ T cells from PBMCs. This sample's subset: CD45RA+ positively selected. The V call is TRBV6-1, the J call TRBJ1-2, with D possibly matching TRBD1 (6 bases). The sequence derives from a man younger than 35 in good health. Some clones in this sample may be carry-over from other donors' samples. As DNA, the CDR3 is TGTGCCAGCAGTGTCACCGGATCCACAGGGCACCACTATGGCTACACCTTC. The encoded protein is CASSVTGSTGHHYGYTF.